The next 30 T cell receptor beta chains were all read from a single sample in a study of T cells in Graves' hyperthyroidism and ophthalmopathy. What was amplified from RNA transcripts were TCR beta CDR3 regions. HTBI primers were the set used in a first-round RT-PCR of the TCR CDR3. MiXCR, applied by TCRdb to the multiplex PCR reads, yields one record per CDR3 protein. The data show about 640,000 distinct CDR3 sequences, 20% to 25% seen once. Material for sequencing was blood. These receptors all stem from a man aged 25 to 40 with Graves' ophthalmopathy.

The genes are TRBV27 and TRBJ1-3; D is unresolved. The CDR3 runs 14 residues. The germline gives CDR1 MNHEY, CDR2 SMNVEV (reference sequence). V lost 0 bases to trimming and J lost 4 bases, with 7 bases between them. CDR3 loop: CASSLSQTGNTIYF. As DNA, the CDR3 is TGTGCCAGCAGTTTATCGCAAACCGGAAACACCATATATTTT.

Remarks on this clonotype: A much more abundant neighbour one base away suggests this may be a read error. The chain links TRBV20-1 to TRBJ1-1; 9 bases fit TRBD1. With 5 bases clipped from V and 10 bases from J, the junction kept 14 bases outside the gene matches. The CDR3 is 14 amino acids. The germline gives CDR1 DFQATT, CDR2 SNEGSKA (reference sequence). CDR3 sequence: CSAVWDRDTLGAFF. The CDR3 DNA is TGCAGTGCTGTTTGGGACAGGGACACCCTGGGAGCTTTCTTT.

This clonotype was counted only a few times. The V call is TRBV4-3, the J call TRBJ2-2; D unclear. This CDR3 contains 14 residues. The germline V gene has CDR1 LGHNA and CDR2 YSLEER. Trimming removed 2 bases from V and 4 bases from J, with 8 bases in between. The CDR3 reads CASSQTSATGELFF. In nucleotides, the CDR3 is TGCGCCAGCAGCCAAACGTCAGCCACCGGGGAGCTGTTTTTT.

With respect to this clonotype: A read error may be the cause here, since a much bigger clone is one base away. The chain couples TRBV7-8 to TRBJ2-5; D is unresolved. Germline assignment: CDR1 SGHVS and CDR2 FQNEAQ. The CDR3 loop spans 13 amino acids. The CDR3 nucleotides read TGTGCCAGCAGCTTAGGGAGTGACTGGGCCCGGCACTTC. This translates into CASSLGSDWARHF. The full variable domain, with the rest looked up from reference TRBV7-8 and TRBJ2-5, is GAGVSQSPRYKVAKRGQDVALRCDPISGHVSLFWYQQALGQGPEFLTYFQNEAQLDKSGLPSDRFFAERPEGSVSTLKIQRTQQEDSAVYLCASSLGSDWARHFGPGTRLLVL.

This clonotype was observed many times. V gene TRBV6-1 combines with J gene TRBJ2-5, with TRBD2 matching over 7 bases. The CDR3 spans 17 residues. Trimming took 4 bases from V and 5 from J; bases not matched to a gene: 16. CDR1 and CDR2 from the germline V gene are MNHNS and SASEGT. The CDR3 nucleotides read TGTGCCAGCAGTGTCCGGGCGCGGCGGGAGAAGGGGGAGACCCAGTACTTC. It encodes CASSVRARREKGETQYF.

To note about this clonotype: It may be a read error: a sequence one base away is much more abundant. The chain recombines TRBV28 with TRBJ2-7; 10 positions match TRBD2. The CDR3 is made up of 15 amino acids. CDR1 is MDHEN, CDR2 SYDVKM, per germline. V was clipped by 8 bases and J by 6 bases; unmatched bases: 13. The CDR3 here is CASGQAGGPSAEQYF. CDR3 nucleotides: TGTGCCAGCGGCCAAGCGGGAGGGCCCTCTGCCGAGCAGTACTTC.

This clonotype was counted ten times or more. The J gene is TRBJ2-2, the V gene TRBV6-1, with D maybe TRBD2 (11 bases). CDR3 size: 19 residues. With 3 bases removed from V and 6 bases from J, the gap between germline ends came to 26 bases. In germline, CDR1 is MNHNS, CDR2 SASEGT. The DNA of the CDR3 is TGTGCCAGCAGTGACGGGACAGGGGAGCTAGCGGGAGGCTCCGGGGAGCTGTTTTTT. Its protein is CASSDGTGELAGGSGELFF.

This clonotype has more than one count but fewer than ten. CDR3 coding DNA: TGTGCCATCAGCCGGGACTGGGATGACACCGGGGAGCTGTTTTTT. It translates to CAISRDWDDTGELFF. J is TRBJ2-2 and V is TRBV10-3; TRBD2 is a possible D gene (6 bases). Germline assignment: CDR1 ENHRY and CDR2 SYGVKD. This CDR3 has 15 amino acids. V lost 6 bases and J lost 3, with 14 bases in between.

This clonotype was picked up a small number of times. The J gene is TRBJ2-1, the V gene TRBV6-2 or TRBV6-3; 7 bases line up with TRBD2. CDR1 and CDR2 (germline): MNHEY, SVGEGT. The CDR3 runs to 14 residues. The V gene end was trimmed by 5 bases and the J gene end by 8 bases; junction bases not matched to a gene: 9. CDR3 bases: TGTGCCAGCAGTACCCTGACTAGCACGGATGAGCAGTTCTTC. Translating it yields CASSTLTSTDEQFF.

This clonotype showed up just a few times. This chain connects TRBV10-1 to TRBJ2-3, with 9 positions matching TRBD1. Per the germline V gene, CDR1 is WNHNN and CDR2 is SYGVQD (reference sequence). The CDR3 is 19 residues long. The V segment lost 0 bases and the J segment 2 bases; nucleotides outside the gene matches: 12. In nucleotides, the CDR3 is TGCGCCAGCAGTGAGTCAGATTCCGGGACAGGGTTGATCACAGATACGCAGTATTTT. It encodes CASSESDSGTGLITDTQYF.

The chain uses TRBV7-6 and TRBJ2-3; TRBD1 might be the D (5 bases). Germline CDR1 SGHVS, CDR2 FNYEAQ. CDR3 length: 15 amino acids. The V gene lost 5 bases and the J gene lost 3 bases, with 15 bases spanning the gap. CDR3 coding DNA: TGTGCCAGCAGCATCGCAGAGACAGCGACAGATACGCAGTATTTT. Amino acid sequence: CASSIAETATDTQYF.

The table lists this clonotype with many counts. V and J are TRBV2 and TRBJ2-7; D is undetermined. The V gene's germline CDR1 is SNHLY and CDR2 FYNNEI. The ends were cut back, 4 bases at V and 1 base at J, with 17 bases in the middle. The CDR3 contains 16 residues. CDR3 region: CASSAGQGHDSYEQYF. CDR3 in DNA: TGTGCCAGCAGTGCTGGTCAAGGGCATGATTCCTACGAGCAGTACTTC.

The chain couples TRBV4-1 to TRBJ1-2; D is uncertain. Germline V CDR1 and CDR2: MGHRA, YSYEKL. V lost 6 bases, J lost 3 bases, and 8 bases lay in between. The CDR3 sequence is 12 residues long. Here the CDR3 reads CASRTADYGYTF. CDR3 DNA sequence: TGCGCCAGCAGAACAGCAGACTATGGCTACACCTTC.

The V gene is TRBV6-9, the J gene TRBJ2-3; D is uncertain. The V gene lost 6 bases and the J gene lost 4 bases, with 17 bases spanning the gap. The CDR3 has 15 residues. Germline V gives CDR1 MNHGY, CDR2 SVAAGI. The CDR3 loop reads CASSAPISLPDTQYF. The CDR3 DNA reads TGTGCCAGCAGCGCACCCATTTCGCTTCCAGATACGCAGTATTTT.

This clonotype was recorded many times. The chain links TRBV20-1 to TRBJ2-7, with D possibly TRBD2 on 6 matching bases. V dropped 1 base and J dropped 7 bases, with 17 bases sitting between them. Germline lookup yields CDR1 DFQATT and CDR2 SNEGSKA (reference sequence). This CDR3 is built from 14 residues. In DNA, the CDR3 is TGCAGTGCTAGAGGGGATGTCGGGGGTCGGGAGCAGTACTTC. It is translated as CSARGDVGGREQYF.

This clonotype was seen a handful of times. The chain has TRBV12-3 or TRBV12-4 and TRBJ1-2; D is ambiguous. Deletions cut 5 bases from V and 4 bases from J, with 11 bases between. The CDR3 totals 13 residues. For the CDR3, the DNA is TGTGCCAGCAGTGAAGGACGTCTCTATGGCTACACCTTC. Translated: CASSEGRLYGYTF.

In nucleotides, the CDR3 is TGTGCCAGCAGTTCGGAGCGGGAGGGTACAGATACGCAGTATTTT. This gives the protein CASSSEREGTDTQYF. The chain uses TRBV6-9 and TRBJ2-3; 10 bases map to TRBD2. With V trimmed by 4 bases and J by 3 bases, 4 bases remained unmatched. This CDR3 region has 15 residues. CDR1 and CDR2 from the germline V gene are MNHGY and SVAAGI.

This clonotype has only a few counts. The chain couples TRBV7-2 to TRBJ2-2; D assignment may be TRBD1 or TRBD2 (5 bases each). This CDR3 contains 16 residues. V was trimmed by 5 bases and J by 4 bases, leaving 17 bases between them. Germline V gives CDR1 SGHTA, CDR2 FQGNSA. CDR3 sequence: CASSLHPGAFTGELFF. The CDR3 nucleotides are TGTGCCAGCAGCCTTCACCCCGGGGCCTTCACCGGGGAGCTGTTTTTT. The full variable domain, with the rest looked up from reference TRBV7-2 and TRBJ2-2, is GAGVSQSPSNKVTEKGKDVELRCDPISGHTALYWYRQSLGQGLEFLIYFQGNSAPDKSGLPSDRFSAERTGGSVSTLTIQRTQQEDSAVYLCASSLHPGAFTGELFFGEGSRLTVL.

To note about this clonotype: A much larger clone sits a single nucleotide away, making a read error possible. The genes are TRBV14 and TRBJ2-1, with D hard to call. The CDR3 is 13 amino acids. Germline CDR1 SGHDN, CDR2 FVKESK. Trimming took 10 bases from V and 4 from J, leaving 14 bases between them. CDR3 in amino acids: CANSPLGYNEQFF. CDR3 bases: TGTGCCAACAGTCCTCTGGGGTACAATGAGCAGTTCTTC.

The rearrangement joins TRBV4-2 to TRBJ1-5, with D maybe TRBD1 (5 bases). Germline loops: CDR1 LGHNA, CDR2 YNFKEQ. The V end was cut by 0 bases, the J end by 0 bases, with 9 bases between. The CDR3 totals 16 residues. This chain's CDR3 is CASSQEGGVSNQPQHF. The CDR3 DNA reads TGTGCCAGCAGCCAAGAGGGGGGGGTTAGCAATCAGCCCCAGCATTTT.

This clonotype was recorded many times. The chain has TRBV11-2 and TRBJ2-1, with 9 nucleotides matching TRBD2. The CDR3 has 18 residues. Per germline, CDR1 SGHAT and CDR2 FQNNGV. V dropped 0 bases and J dropped 4; count of bases not matched to a gene: 10. Here the CDR3 reads CASSLDGRRLAEYNEQFF. CDR3 nucleotide sequence: TGTGCCAGCAGCTTAGATGGTCGTAGACTAGCGGAATACAATGAGCAGTTCTTC. Supplemented by reference TRBV11-2 and TRBJ2-1, the full variable domain reads EAGVAQSPRYKIIEKRQSVAFWCNPISGHATLYWYQQILGQGPKLLIQFQNNGVVDDSQLPKDRFSAERLKGVDSTLKIQPAKLEDSAVYLCASSLDGRRLAEYNEQFFGPGTRLTVL.

This clonotype showed up many times. The J gene is TRBJ2-3, the V gene TRBV24-1; 15 positions agree with TRBD2. The V gene's germline CDR1 is KGHDR and CDR2 SFDVKD. CDR3 length: 21 residues. V was pared by 5 bases and J by 0 bases, with 14 bases of the junction left unmatched. CDR3 region: CATSALEGLAGGILSTDTQYF. The CDR3 DNA sequence: TGTGCCACCAGTGCCCTGGAGGGACTAGCGGGAGGAATCTTAAGCACAGATACGCAGTATTTT.

CDR3 coding DNA: TGTGCCAGCAGCGCCGGTCCGGGACACAGTTACGAGCAGTACTTC. Protein product: CASSAGPGHSYEQYF. The chain has TRBV9 and TRBJ2-7; tentatively, D is TRBD1 (6 bases). The CDR3 extends over 15 amino acids. The V end lost 3 bases, the J end lost 4 bases, and 17 bases lay between the germline ends. The germline CDR1 and CDR2 sequences are SGDLS and YYNGEE.

This chain uses TRBV7-6 with TRBJ1-2, with D unclear. This CDR3 spans 14 amino acids. V was cut by 5 bases and J by 3 bases, with 13 bases left in between. The germline gives CDR1 SGHVS, CDR2 FNYEAQ. This CDR3 reads CASSQGQRDYGYTF. DNA for the CDR3: TGTGCCAGCAGCCAAGGGCAGAGGGACTATGGCTACACCTTC.

This clonotype was seen repeatedly, ten times or more. The chain is built from TRBV5-8 and TRBJ2-7; maybe TRBD2 (6 bases). CDR1 and CDR2 from the germline V gene are SGHTS and YDEGEE. V shed 5 bases and J shed 5 bases, with 20 bases lying between them. This CDR3 is built from 15 residues. CDR3 protein: CASSSGLSGRHEQYF. CDR3 sequence (DNA): TGTGCCAGCAGTTCTGGACTATCCGGGAGACACGAGCAGTACTTC. The full variable domain, rest sourced from reference TRBV5-8 and TRBJ2-7, is EAGVTQSPTHLIKTRGQQATLRCSPISGHTSVYWYQQALGLGLQFLLWYDEGEERNRGNFPPRFSGRQFPNYSSELNVNALELEDSALYLCASSSGLSGRHEQYFGPGTRLTVT.

This clonotype was observed at least ten times. The CDR3 spells CASSEVSADWQPQHF. As DNA, the CDR3 is TGTGCCAGCAGTGAAGTCTCAGCGGACTGGCAGCCCCAGCATTTT. The chain combines TRBV6-1 with TRBJ1-5; D is unresolved. Germline-derived CDR1 and CDR2 are MNHNS and SASEGT. Trimming left V 1 base short and J 7 bases short, with 14 bases between. The CDR3 is 15 residues long.

This clonotype occurred a few times. The V and J genes are TRBV28 and TRBJ2-2, with 10 bases lining up with TRBD2. The V and J ends lost 6 bases and 0 bases, in that order; junction bases with no gene match: 7. From germline, CDR1 is MDHEN and CDR2 SYDVKM. The CDR3 loop spans 17 amino acids. The CDR3 coding sequence is TGTGCCAGCAGACCCTTTAGCGGGAGGACGAACACCGGGGAGCTGTTTTTT. It translates to CASRPFSGRTNTGELFF.

About this clonotype: This could be a read error, since a much larger clone is one nucleotide away. The chain is built from TRBV12-3 or TRBV12-4 and TRBJ2-7, with D hard to call. The CDR3 has 16 amino acids. The V and J ends lost 3 bases and 3 bases respectively, with 18 bases between them. The CDR3 coding sequence is TGTGCCAGCAGTTTCGGAAGTATAAGGGTCCACTACGAGCAGTACTTC. It yields the protein CASSFGSIRVHYEQYF.

The V gene is TRBV6-1, the J gene TRBJ1-3; D ambiguous. CDR1 is MNHNS and CDR2 is SASEGT in the germline V gene. Trimming cost V 3 bases and J 0 bases, with 6 bases left between them. The CDR3 runs 14 residues. CDR3 bases: TGTGCCAGCAGTGAGATCGGCTCTGGAAACACCATATATTTT. This translates into CASSEIGSGNTIYF.

This sequence joins TRBV5-1 and TRBJ2-2, with unresolved D. Germline V gene lookup returns CDR1 SGHRS and CDR2 YFSETQ. The CDR3 contains 14 residues. V lost 5 bases and J 0 bases, leaving 8 bases between the germline ends. The CDR3 here is CASSGRTNTGELFF. CDR3 bases: TGCGCCAGCAGTGGACGGACGAACACCGGGGAGCTGTTTTTT.